These T cell receptor beta chains were read from a single sample in a study of human T cells and chemical hapten exposure. TCRdb analysed the RACE reads with MiXCR anew, one entry per CDR3 protein. The sample includes roughly 120,000 distinct CDR3 sequences, roughly 9.5% of them seen just once. The specimen sequenced was whole blood. The source is a male donor in good health. Some clones in this sample may be carry-over from other donors' samples. The CDR3 runs from the conserved cysteine through the conserved F or W. Fields, in order: D gene, J gene, clone size, V gene, CDR3 DNA, CDR3 protein. D genes are given only for firm matches. Expanded clones are given a class, and other clones once, few, many or no size at all.

>TRBD2|TRBJ2-7|many|TRBV4-1
TGCGCCAGCAGCCAAGGCGGGAGCTCCTACGAGCAGTACTTC
CASSQGGSSYEQYF
>.|TRBJ2-2|few|TRBV7-9
TGTGCCAGCAGCTCTGCTTACACCGGGGAGCTGTTTTTT
CASSSAYTGELFF
>.|TRBJ2-7|.|TRBV3-1
TGTGCCAGCAGCCAAGATACAACAGGGATCACGGACGAGCAGTACTTC
CASSQDTTGITDEQYF
>.|TRBJ2-1|few|TRBV11-2
TGTGCCAGCAGCTCTCCCCAATTGACCCCGGGAGCTCGGTACAATGAGCAGTTCTTC
CASSSPQLTPGARYNEQFF
>.|TRBJ1-2|many|TRBV18
TGTGCCAGCTCACCCCTGAGGGAGCCTACTTCCTATGGCTACACCTTC
CASSPLREPTSYGYTF
>.|TRBJ2-2|many|TRBV27
TGTGCCAGCAGTAAGGCGATCCGCGCGGGGGAGCTGTTTTTT
CASSKAIRAGELFF
>TRBD1|TRBJ2-4|.|TRBV6-5
TGTGCCAGCAGTTCCGTATTAGACAGGGGGCTAGCCAAAAACATTCAGTACTTC
CASSSVLDRGLAKNIQYF
>TRBD1|TRBJ1-5|many|TRBV7-8
TGTGCCAGCAGCTTAGTAGCAGGGGGCTTTGCTCAGCCCCAGCATTTT
CASSLVAGGFAQPQHF
>.|TRBJ2-7|few|TRBV2
TGTGCCAGCAGTGAAGCAGGGTACGGCTACGAGCAGTACTTC
CASSEAGYGYEQYF
>TRBD2|TRBJ2-1|few|TRBV14
TGTGCCAGCAGCCGGGTACTAGCGGCTATCTCCTACAATGAGCAGTTCTTC
CASSRVLAAISYNEQFF
>.|TRBJ2-7|.|TRBV7-9
TGTGCCAGCAGCCCTGGACTAACTTCCTACGAGCAGTACTTC
CASSPGLTSYEQYF
>TRBD2|TRBJ2-1|few|TRBV20-1
TGCAGTGCTAGAGAGATCGGGGGGAGTTACAATGAGCAGTTCTTC
CSAREIGGSYNEQFF
>TRBD1|TRBJ1-1|once|TRBV20-1
TGCAGTGCTCTCAGGGGGAGAAGCACTGAAGCTTTCTTT
CSALRGRSTEAFF
>.|TRBJ1-2|many|TRBV19
TGTGCCAGTAGTATCATACAGGGTGACTATGGCTACACCTTC
CASSIIQGDYGYTF
>.|TRBJ2-7|few|TRBV25-1
TGTGCCAGCAGTGAACCAGGTATCCCCGAGCAGTACTTC
CASSEPGIPEQYF
>.|TRBJ2-7|many|TRBV5-1
TGCGCCAGCAGCTTGGCCGTGGGAGGTTCCTACGAGCAGTACTTC
CASSLAVGGSYEQYF
>.|TRBJ1-1|few|TRBV6-1
TGTGCCAGCAGTGAATGGGGGACTGAAGCTTTCTTT
CASSEWGTEAFF
>.|TRBJ1-1|many|TRBV29-1
TGCAGCGTTAAGGGAACCACTGAAGCTTTCTTT
CSVKGTTEAFF
>.|TRBJ1-2|.|TRBV6-1
TGTGCCAGCAGCCCCCCCGGGGAGAACTATGGCTACACCTTC
CASSPPGENYGYTF
>TRBD2|TRBJ2-1|.|TRBV10-1
TGCGCCAGCAGTGCTAGCGGAAACGAGGGCTACAATGAGCAGTTCTTC
CASSASGNEGYNEQFF
>.|TRBJ1-6|few|TRBV19
TGTGCCAGTACCTCGGACGGCACGAGCTCCTATAATTCACCCCTCCACTTT
CASTSDGTSSYNSPLHF
>TRBD1|TRBJ2-7|few|TRBV5-1
TGCGCCAGCAGCTTGAGCGGACAGGGGGTGTTGGAGTACTTC
CASSLSGQGVLEYF
>.|TRBJ2-2|.|TRBV11-3
TGTGCCAGCAGCTTACCAGGGTCCGGGGAGCTGTTTTTT
CASSLPGSGELFF
>.|TRBJ2-5|.|TRBV5-1
TGCGCCAGCAGCTTGGACGGCGCAAGGAGGCGGGAGACCCAGTACTTC
CASSLDGARRRETQYF
>.|TRBJ1-5|many|TRBV19
TGTGCCAGTAGTCCAGGGGAGCGGAGCAATCAGCCCCAGCATTTT
CASSPGERSNQPQHF
>.|TRBJ2-1|.|TRBV5-1
TGCGCCAGCAGCTTGGTTGGAGGGCCCTACAATGAGCAGTTCTTC
CASSLVGGPYNEQFF
>.|TRBJ2-2|few|TRBV19
TGTGCCAGTAGTATGCGCACAGGGAACACCGGGGAGCTGTTTTTT
CASSMRTGNTGELFF
>.|TRBJ2-7|few|TRBV4-2
TGTGCCAGCAGCCAGGAGACTAGTTTCTCCTACGAGCAGTACTTC
CASSQETSFSYEQYF
>TRBD2|TRBJ2-1|many|TRBV20-1
TGCAGTGTAACGCCTCTAGCGGGACTATACAATGAGCAGTTCTTC
CSVTPLAGLYNEQFF
>TRBD2|TRBJ2-3|.|TRBV12-3/TRBV12-4
TGTGCCAGCAGCCGACTAGCGGATCGCACAGATACGCAGTATTTT
CASSRLADRTDTQYF
>TRBD2|TRBJ2-7|.|TRBV5-1
TGCGCCAGCAGCCCGGGGACTAGCGGGCTCGGAAGCTCCTACGAGCAGTACTTC
CASSPGTSGLGSSYEQYF
>.|TRBJ2-2|few|TRBV28
TGTGCCAGCAGTGCCGGACTTGATCGATGGCTGTTTTTT
CASSAGLDRWLFF
>TRBD1|TRBJ2-1|few|TRBV12-5
TGTGCTAGTCAAGAGGGGGCGAAGAATGAGCAGTTCTTC
CASQEGAKNEQFF
>.|TRBJ2-7|many|TRBV29-1
TGCAGCGTTGAAGACCCCGGCGAGCAGTACTTC
CSVEDPGEQYF
>.|TRBJ2-3|.|TRBV7-9
TGTGCCAGCAGCTCATCGGGGGCAGATACGCAGTATTTT
CASSSSGADTQYF
>.|TRBJ1-2|.|TRBV6-1
TGTGCCAGCAATAACCCTGATTATGGCTACACCTTC
CASNNPDYGYTF
>TRBD2|TRBJ2-1|few|TRBV6-5
TGTGCCAGCAGTACCCCCGGACTAGTAAGGGCGCAGTTCTTC
CASSTPGLVRAQFF
>.|TRBJ1-5|.|TRBV5-6
TGTGCCAGCAGCTTTGGCCAGGCGCCCTCTATGCCCCAGCATTTT
CASSFGQAPSMPQHF
>TRBD2|TRBJ2-1|.|TRBV12-3/TRBV12-4
TGTGCCAGCAGTTTACTAGCGGGGGGGTCCTACAATGAGCAGTTCTTC
CASSLLAGGSYNEQFF
>TRBD1|TRBJ1-6|many|TRBV12-3/TRBV12-4
TGTGCCAGCAGTTCCTTGCCCGGGACAGGGAGCTCCTATAATTCACCCCTCCACTTT
CASSSLPGTGSSYNSPLHF
>.|TRBJ2-1|many|TRBV20-1
TGCAGTACCCGGCCCGCTTCCTACAATGAGCAGTTCTTC
CSTRPASYNEQFF
>TRBD1|TRBJ2-7|.|TRBV24-1
TGTGCCACCAGTGATTTAGTACAGGGGCTCACCTACGAGCAGTACTTC
CATSDLVQGLTYEQYF
>.|TRBJ2-3|few|TRBV9
TGTGCCAGCAGCGTAGGTTCGGACTACGCCACAGATACGCAGTATTTT
CASSVGSDYATDTQYF
>.|TRBJ2-1|few|TRBV12-3/TRBV12-4
TGTGCCAGCTCGACAACCCAACGGGGGCAGGTTATCTACAATGAGCAGTTCTTC
CASSTTQRGQVIYNEQFF
>.|TRBJ1-2|few|TRBV19
TGTGCCAGTAGTATCGGGGGCATGGATGGCTACACCTTC
CASSIGGMDGYTF
>.|TRBJ1-2|.|TRBV28
TGTGCCAGCCAGGGTGGTGACTATGGCTACACCTTC
CASQGGDYGYTF
>.|TRBJ1-1|few|TRBV6-5
TGTGCCAGCAGTTACAGAGGACAGCAGAACACTGAAGCTTTCTTT
CASSYRGQQNTEAFF
>.|TRBJ2-1|few|TRBV7-3
TGTGCCAGCAGCCTAGGGATAAGCGGACACAATGAGCAGTTCTTC
CASSLGISGHNEQFF